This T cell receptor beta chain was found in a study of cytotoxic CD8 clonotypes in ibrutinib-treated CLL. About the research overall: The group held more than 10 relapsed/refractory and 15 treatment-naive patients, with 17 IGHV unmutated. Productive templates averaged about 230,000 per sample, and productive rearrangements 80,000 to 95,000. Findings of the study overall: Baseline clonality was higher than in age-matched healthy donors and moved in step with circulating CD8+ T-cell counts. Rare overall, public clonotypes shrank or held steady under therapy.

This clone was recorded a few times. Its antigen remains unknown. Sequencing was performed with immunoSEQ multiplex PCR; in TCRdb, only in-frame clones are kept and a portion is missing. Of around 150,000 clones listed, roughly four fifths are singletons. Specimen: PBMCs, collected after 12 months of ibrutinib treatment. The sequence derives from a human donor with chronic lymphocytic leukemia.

The CDR3 DNA sequence: TGTGCCAGCATTCTCGAGGGTCGGGGGAGCACTGAAGCTTTCTTT. As protein: CASILEGRGSTEAFF. This chain links TRBV28 with TRBJ1-1; TRBD1 might be the D (5 bases). CDR3 length: 15 residues. Germline V lookup: CDR1 MDHEN, CDR2 SYDVKM. Trimming removed 7 bases from V and 4 bases from J, with 19 bases in between.